These 27 T cell receptor beta chains share one sample of origin, sequenced in a study of blood T cells in healthy people across ages. Alongside a J-beta primer mix, a sample-barcoded 5' primer served in a second PCR lasting roughly 6 to 12 cycles. MiXCR, applied by TCRdb to the 5' RACE reads, yields one record per CDR3 protein. Of 1,500,000 or so distinct CDR3 sequences in the sample, roughly 43% were seen once. Specimen: blood. The receptors were sampled from a young woman in good health.

This clonotype appeared a few times. The chain recombines TRBV20-1 with TRBJ1-4; no clear D gene. The V end was cut by 1 base, the J end by 3 bases, with 6 bases between. This CDR3 is 13 amino acids long. Germline V gene lookup returns CDR1 DFQATT and CDR2 SNEGSKA (reference sequence). DNA for the CDR3: TGCAGTGCTAGAGCGGGCCCTAATGAAAAACTGTTTTTT. Protein product: CSARAGPNEKLFF.

The V gene is TRBV4-1, the J gene TRBJ1-6; 7 bases are a match to TRBD1. The CDR3 totals 16 residues. After removal of 2 bases from V and 6 bases from J, the junction contained 7 bases not matched to a gene. Germline V gene lookup returns CDR1 MGHRA and CDR2 YSYEKL. CDR3 region: CASSQYPGTANSPLHF. In DNA form, the CDR3 reads TGCGCCAGCAGCCAATACCCCGGGACAGCTAATTCACCCCTCCACTTT.

J is TRBJ2-3 and V is TRBV20-1, with a possible D match to TRBD1 (5 bases). CDR3 length equals 14 residues. CDR1 and CDR2 from the germline V gene are DFQATT and SNEGSKA (reference sequence). With 0 bases removed from V and 5 bases from J, the gap between germline ends came to 12 bases. The CDR3 DNA is TGCAGTGCTAGAGATCAAAGGGGTGGAGATACGCAGTATTTT. Translation: CSARDQRGGDTQYF.

Points on this clonotype: One end of the junction fails to match germline, which may point to a read error. The chain employs TRBV5-1 and TRBJ1-2, with 9 bases fitting TRBD1. Germline V gene data show CDR1 as SGHRS and CDR2 as YFSETQ. The CDR3 runs 13 residues. CDR3 nucleotide sequence: TGCGCCAGCCGGAACAGGGGGCCTTATGACTACACCTTC. Residues: CASRNRGPYDYTF.

The V gene is TRBV7-9, the J gene TRBJ1-4; 7 bases align to TRBD1. The V gene end was trimmed by 4 bases and the J gene end by 4 bases; junction bases not matched to a gene: 9. The germline V gene encodes CDR1 SEHNR and CDR2 FQNEAQ (reference sequence). This CDR3 region has 16 residues. CDR3 sequence (DNA): TGTGCCAGCAGCTCCATCGGACAGGCGGGTAATGAAAAACTGTTTTTT. It codes for CASSSIGQAGNEKLFF.

The V call is TRBV3-1, the J call TRBJ2-3; no clear D. Per germline, CDR1 LGHDT and CDR2 YNNKEL (reference sequence). The V and J ends lost 1 base and 7 bases respectively, with 9 bases between them. The CDR3 loop spans 13 amino acids. CDR3 coding DNA: TGTGCCAGCAGCCAAGGCCTAGTGTATACGCAGTATTTT. Residues: CASSQGLVYTQYF.

This clonotype has just a few counts. The rearrangement uses TRBV28 and TRBJ2-1; D remains ambiguous. The CDR3 is made up of 15 amino acids. V shed 5 bases and J shed 5 bases, with 16 bases lying between them. Germline loops: CDR1 MDHEN, CDR2 SYDVKM. As DNA, the CDR3 is TGTGCCAGCAGTCCCATTGCGGACGGAGACAATGAGCAGTTCTTC. Its translation is CASSPIADGDNEQFF.

The V and J genes are TRBV6-6 and TRBJ1-4, with 10 bases lining up with TRBD1. Germline V gene data show CDR1 as MNHNY and CDR2 as SVGAGI (reference sequence). Trimming cost V 8 bases and J 8 bases; bases outside gene matches: 5. The CDR3 is made up of 13 amino acids. CDR3 in DNA: TGTGCCAGCGGGACAGGGGTTAGAGAAAAACTGTTTTTT. It encodes CASGTGVREKLFF.

Note on this clonotype: This sequence may be a read error, since a much larger clone differs from it by one base. The chain is built from TRBV27 and TRBJ1-2, with D maybe TRBD1 (5 bases). The CDR3 runs 13 residues. The V gene's germline CDR1 is MNHEY and CDR2 SMNVEV (reference sequence). V was trimmed by 5 bases and J by 6 bases, leaving 13 bases between them. CDR3 sequence: CASSVEGSDGYTF. The CDR3 DNA is TGTGCCAGCAGTGTCGAGGGGAGCGATGGCTACACCTTC.

This sequence joins TRBV4-3 and TRBJ1-5, with D maybe TRBD1 (5 bases). The CDR3 is 16 amino acids. From germline, CDR1 is LGHNA and CDR2 YSLEER. The V end lost 0 bases, the J end lost 5 bases, and 14 bases lay between the germline ends. The CDR3: CASSQDSRGGDQPQHF. CDR3 nucleotides: TGCGCCAGCAGCCAAGATTCGCGCGGAGGGGATCAGCCCCAGCATTTT.

The V and J genes are TRBV20-1 and TRBJ2-5; no firm D call. The V and J ends lost 6 bases and 5 bases respectively, with 10 bases between them. The CDR3 spans 11 residues. CDR1 is DFQATT and CDR2 is SNEGSKA in the germline V gene (reference sequence). In DNA, the CDR3 is TGCAGTGCACCCTGGCCCGAGACCCAGTACTTC. Translated, it gives CSAPWPETQYF.

The CDR3 nucleotides read TGTGCCAGCAGCTCAACAGGGGATCGGCAGTTCTTC. As protein: CASSSTGDRQFF. V gene TRBV7-9 combines with J gene TRBJ2-1; TRBD1 matches 7 bases. In germline, CDR1 is SEHNR, CDR2 FQNEAQ (reference sequence). Unmatched junction bases numbered 6, after V lost 4 bases and J lost 12 bases. The CDR3 runs 12 residues.

The J gene is TRBJ2-3, the V gene TRBV25-1; the match to TRBD2 covers 7 bases. CDR3 length: 13 amino acids. The trim removed 8 bases at V and 2 bases at J, leaving 4 bases unmatched. Germline values: CDR1 MGHDK, CDR2 SYGVNS. The CDR3 here is CASRGVLTDTQYF. The CDR3 nucleotides read TGTGCCAGCCGGGGGGTCCTCACAGATACGCAGTATTTT. The full variable domain, in which reference TRBV25-1 and TRBJ2-3 provide the parts outside the CDR3, is EADIYQTPRYLVIGTGKKITLECSQTMGHDKMYWYQQDPGMELHLIHYSYGVNSTEKGDLSSESTVSRIRTEHFPLTLESARPSHTSQYLCASRGVLTDTQYFGPGTRLTVL.

J is TRBJ2-7 and V is TRBV6-5, with a tentative D call TRBD2 (7 bases). The V gene lost 1 base and the J gene lost 3 bases, with 10 bases spanning the gap. The CDR3 runs to 14 residues. CDR1 and CDR2 from the germline V gene are MNHEY and SVGAGI. CDR3 in amino acids: CASSYLRGGYEQYF. CDR3 sequence (DNA): TGTGCCAGCAGTTACTTGAGGGGGGGCTACGAGCAGTACTTC.

The chain combines TRBV7-2 with TRBJ1-6; the D gene is possibly TRBD1 (5 bases). Germline values: CDR1 SGHTA, CDR2 FQGNSA. The V end was cut by 3 bases, the J end by 7 bases, with 10 bases between. This CDR3 has 14 amino acids. CDR3 DNA sequence: TGTACCAGCAGCTTCAGACAGCAGAATTCACCCCTCCACTTT. It yields the protein CTSSFRQQNSPLHF.

V is TRBV30 and J is TRBJ2-5; 10 bases fit TRBD1. CDR1 GTSNPN and CDR2 SVGIG come from the germline V gene (reference sequence). This CDR3 has 14 residues. The trim removed 4 bases at V and 5 bases at J, leaving 7 bases unmatched. CDR3 in DNA: TGTGCCTGGAATGGACAGGGGGTCGGGGAGACCCAGTACTTC. It codes for CAWNGQGVGETQYF.

This sequence joins TRBV5-1 and TRBJ1-1; possible D gene TRBD1, 5 bases. CDR1 SGHRS and CDR2 YFSETQ come from the germline V gene. The CDR3 runs to 14 residues. Trimming pared 4 bases from V and 1 base from J, leaving 11 bases between. Written as DNA, the CDR3 is TGCGCCAGCAGCGTGGGGCCAACGAACACTGAAGCTTTCTTT. This translates into CASSVGPTNTEAFF.

Of note for this clonotype: This sequence may be a read error, since a much larger clone differs from it by one base. This sequence joins TRBV6-5 and TRBJ2-6, with D possibly called TRBD1 or TRBD2 (5 bases each). The CDR3 is made up of 15 amino acids. Germline V lookup: CDR1 MNHEY, CDR2 SVGAGI. CDR3 residues: CASSYSRAGASVLTF. CDR3 DNA sequence: TGTGCCAGCAGTTACTCCAGAGCCGGGGCCAGCGTCCTGACTTTC.

This clonotype was seen a handful of times. The chain carries TRBV7-9 and TRBJ2-1; D may match TRBD1 or TRBD2 (5 bases each). The CDR3 is 15 amino acids. Germline loops: CDR1 SEHNR, CDR2 FQNEAQ (reference sequence). V gave up 5 bases and J gave up 9 bases, with 20 bases separating them. The CDR3 bases are TGTGCCAGCAGCCACCGGGACCCCTTTTTCAGTGAGCAGTTCTTC. Translation: CASSHRDPFFSEQFF.

The rearrangement joins TRBV7-2 to TRBJ2-5, with D perhaps TRBD2 (5 bases). The CDR3 length is 13 residues. Trimming left V 3 bases short and J 11 bases short, with 16 bases between. Per the germline V gene, CDR1 is SGHTA and CDR2 is FQGNSA. DNA for the CDR3: TGTGCCAGCAGCTTGGACTTCTACACTGAGCAGTACTTC. This translates into CASSLDFYTEQYF.

The V and J genes are TRBV27 and TRBJ2-5, with a possible D match to TRBD2 (5 bases). V was shortened by 5 bases and J by 3 bases, with 10 bases between the two germline ends. Per the germline V gene, CDR1 is MNHEY and CDR2 is SMNVEV (reference sequence). This CDR3 spans 13 amino acids. The CDR3 here is CASSVGLKETQYF. In DNA form, the CDR3 reads TGTGCCAGCAGTGTTGGACTGAAAGAGACCCAGTACTTC.

The chain couples TRBV27 to TRBJ2-3; 8 nucleotides line up with TRBD2. J gave up 5 bases and V 4 bases, and 8 bases lay outside the gene matches. CDR1 is MNHEY and CDR2 is SMNVEV in the germline V gene (reference sequence). This CDR3 region has 15 residues. The DNA of the CDR3 is TGTGCCAGCAGTTCACTAGCGGAAATGGGAGATACGCAGTATTTT. Its translation: CASSSLAEMGDTQYF.

This clonotype has more than one count but fewer than ten. J is TRBJ2-1 and V is TRBV30, with 11 bases matching TRBD2. Germline lookup yields CDR1 GTSNPN and CDR2 SVGIG (reference sequence). This CDR3 contains 14 residues. Trimming took 3 bases from V and 6 from J; bases not matched to a gene: 4. The DNA for the CDR3 is TGTGCCTGGAGACTAGCGGGAGCCCCCAATGAGCAGTTCTTC. As protein: CAWRLAGAPNEQFF.

The sample holds one count of this clonotype. The rearrangement uses TRBV28 and TRBJ2-5; D tentatively fits TRBD1 or TRBD2 (5 bases each). Trimming removed 2 bases from V and 2 bases from J, with 12 bases in between. Germline V lookup: CDR1 MDHEN, CDR2 SYDVKM. This CDR3 spans 15 amino acids. The CDR3 is CASSLVWDLQETQYF. The CDR3 DNA reads as TGTGCCAGCAGTTTAGTTTGGGACCTACAAGAGACCCAGTACTTC. Drawing the rest from reference TRBV28 and TRBJ2-5, the complete variable domain is DVKVTQSSRYLVKRTGEKVFLECVQDMDHENMFWYRQDPGLGLRLIYFSYDVKMKEKGDIPEGYSVSREKKERFSLILESASTNQTSMYLCASSLVWDLQETQYFGPGTRLLVL.

The chain joins TRBV7-2 to TRBJ2-3; TRBD2 matches 9 bases. The CDR3 has 17 residues. CDR1 is SGHTA, CDR2 FQGNSA, per germline. After removal of 1 base from V and 4 bases from J, the junction contained 9 bases not matched to a gene. This CDR3 reads CASSLGCAGGPADTQYF. The CDR3, as DNA: TGTGCCAGCAGCTTAGGGTGTGCGGGAGGGCCGGCAGATACGCAGTATTTT.

This sequence joins TRBV6-4 and TRBJ2-1; 14 bases are shared with TRBD2. The CDR3 is 16 residues long. The J segment lost 6 bases and the V segment lost 0 bases, leaving 1 base of the junction unmatched. Germline CDR1 is MRHNA and CDR2 is SNTAGT. This chain's CDR3 is CASSDSTSGGANEQFF. The CDR3 nucleotides are TGTGCCAGCAGTGACTCGACTAGCGGGGGGGCCAATGAGCAGTTCTTC.

This clonotype came up a few times. The chain links TRBV11-2 to TRBJ2-7; D call uncertain. CDR1 is SGHAT, CDR2 FQNNGV, per germline. Trimming took 1 base from V and 2 from J, leaving 12 bases between them. The CDR3 is 15 residues long. The CDR3 reads CASSLGPPGPYEQYF. CDR3 nucleotide sequence: TGTGCCAGCAGCTTAGGCCCGCCCGGGCCCTACGAGCAGTACTTC.